The clone carrying this T cell receptor beta chain was observed many times. Antigen specificity is unknown. TCRdb re-called the reads with MiXCR, one entry per CDR3 protein. The sample records approximately 770,000 distinct CDR3 sequences, just under 30% being singletons. The entry originates in a study of T cell repertoires in cytomegalovirus infection. In the study overall: From public TCR beta signatures came an indication of both CMV infection and matching HLA type.

Germline lookup yields CDR1 LNHDA and CDR2 SQIVND (reference sequence). V was shortened by 9 bases and J by 0 bases, with 11 bases between the two germline ends. This CDR3 is 13 amino acids long. This chain uses TRBV19 with TRBJ1-1; D unclear. The specimen was cultured CD8+ T cells from PBMCs, collected from culture after CMV antigen stimulation. The TCR sequence derives from a human donor in good health (CMV status not recorded). Some clones in this sample may be carry-over from other donors' samples. Here the CDR3 reads CASSAGLNTEAFF. CDR3 bases: TGTGCCAGCAGCGCGGGCCTGAACACTGAAGCTTTCTTT. The whole variable domain, remainder taken from reference TRBV19 and TRBJ1-1, is DGGITQSPKYLFRKEGQNVTLSCEQNLNHDAMYWYRQDPGQGLRLIYYSQIVNDFQKGDIAEGYSVSREKKESFPLTVTSAQKNPTAFYLCASSAGLNTEAFFGQGTRLTVV.